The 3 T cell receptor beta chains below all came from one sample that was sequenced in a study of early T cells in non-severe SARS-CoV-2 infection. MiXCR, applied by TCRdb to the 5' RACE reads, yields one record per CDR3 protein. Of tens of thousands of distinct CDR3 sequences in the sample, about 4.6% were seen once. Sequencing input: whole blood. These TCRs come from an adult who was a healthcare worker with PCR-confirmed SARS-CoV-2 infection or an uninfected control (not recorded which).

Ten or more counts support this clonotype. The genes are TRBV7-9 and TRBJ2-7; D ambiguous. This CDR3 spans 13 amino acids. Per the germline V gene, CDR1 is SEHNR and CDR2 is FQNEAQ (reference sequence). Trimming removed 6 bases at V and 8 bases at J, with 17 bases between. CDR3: CASSPGPRPKQYF. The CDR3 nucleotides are TGTGCCAGCAGTCCGGGTCCACGACCAAAGCAGTACTTC.

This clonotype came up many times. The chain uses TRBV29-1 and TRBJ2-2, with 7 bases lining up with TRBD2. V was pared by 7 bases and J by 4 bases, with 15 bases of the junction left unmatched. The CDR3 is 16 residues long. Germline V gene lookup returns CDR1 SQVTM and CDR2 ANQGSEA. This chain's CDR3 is CSAIFFAGVVTGELFF. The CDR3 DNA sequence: TGCAGCGCCATCTTCTTCGCGGGAGTTGTCACCGGGGAGCTGTTTTTT.

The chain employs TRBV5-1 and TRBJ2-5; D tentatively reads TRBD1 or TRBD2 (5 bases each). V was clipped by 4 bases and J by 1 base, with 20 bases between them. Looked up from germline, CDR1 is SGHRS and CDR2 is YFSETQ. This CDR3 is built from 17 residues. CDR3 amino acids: CASSLGPYTAAQETQYF. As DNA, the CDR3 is TGCGCCAGCAGCCTGGGACCCTATACAGCCGCCCAAGAGACCCAGTACTTC.